The text below deals with one T cell receptor beta chain. The CDR3 length is 13 residues. Germline V gene data show CDR1 as SQVTM and CDR2 as ANQGSEA. The V and J ends lost 4 bases and 2 bases respectively, with 8 bases between them. The sample originates from a study of shared T cell receptors in the human thymus. Profiling relied on immunoSEQ multiplex PCR, and the TCRdb table lists in-frame clones only, not all of them. The table has 700,000 to 750,000 clones, 80% to 90% seen once. This sample also appeared in a second study, on human thymus T cells.

Input material: thymocytes. This receptor was identified in a girl under three years old with a congenital heart defect. The rearrangement uses TRBV29-1 and TRBJ2-2; TRBD1 is a possible D gene (6 bases). Written as DNA, the CDR3 is TGCAGCGTTGTGACAGGAAACACCGGGGAGCTGTTTTTT. Protein product: CSVVTGNTGELFF.